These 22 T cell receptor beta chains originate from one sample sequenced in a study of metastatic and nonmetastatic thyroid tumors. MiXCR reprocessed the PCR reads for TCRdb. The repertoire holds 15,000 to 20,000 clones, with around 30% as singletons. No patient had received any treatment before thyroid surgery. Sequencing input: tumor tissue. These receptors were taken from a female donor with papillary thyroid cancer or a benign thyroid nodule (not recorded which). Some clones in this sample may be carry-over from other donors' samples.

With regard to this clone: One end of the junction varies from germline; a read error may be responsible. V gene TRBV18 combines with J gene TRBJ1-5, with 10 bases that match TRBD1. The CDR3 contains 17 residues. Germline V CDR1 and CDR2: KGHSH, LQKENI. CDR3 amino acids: CASSQTATGTGDQPQHF. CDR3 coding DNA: TGTGCTAGCTCACAAACCGCCACCGGGACAGGGGATCAGCCCCAGCATTTT.

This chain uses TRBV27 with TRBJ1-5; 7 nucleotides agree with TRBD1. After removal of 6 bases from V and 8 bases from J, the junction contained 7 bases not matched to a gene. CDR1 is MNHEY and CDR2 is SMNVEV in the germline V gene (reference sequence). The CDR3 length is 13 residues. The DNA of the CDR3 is TGTGCCAGCAGACGTACAGGGGACAAGCCCCAGCATTTT. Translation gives CASRRTGDKPQHF.

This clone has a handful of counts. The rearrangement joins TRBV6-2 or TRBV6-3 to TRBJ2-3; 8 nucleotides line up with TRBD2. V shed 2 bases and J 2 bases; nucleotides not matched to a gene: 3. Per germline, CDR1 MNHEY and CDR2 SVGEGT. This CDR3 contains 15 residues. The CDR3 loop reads CASSYGGGITDTQYF. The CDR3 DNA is TGTGCCAGCAGTTACGGCGGGGGGATCACAGATACGCAGTATTTT.

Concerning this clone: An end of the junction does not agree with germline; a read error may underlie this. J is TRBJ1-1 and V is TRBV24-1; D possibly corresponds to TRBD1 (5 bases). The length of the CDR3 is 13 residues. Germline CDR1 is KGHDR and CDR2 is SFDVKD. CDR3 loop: CSTSPPWGTEAFF. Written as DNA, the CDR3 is TGTTCCACCAGCCCCCCGTGGGGGACTGAAGCTTTCTTT.

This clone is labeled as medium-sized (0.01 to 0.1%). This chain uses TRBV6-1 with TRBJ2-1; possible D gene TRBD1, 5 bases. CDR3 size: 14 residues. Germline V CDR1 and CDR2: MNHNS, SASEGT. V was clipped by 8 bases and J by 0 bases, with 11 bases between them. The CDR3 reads CASDSFSSYNEQFF. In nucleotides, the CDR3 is TGTGCCAGCGACAGCTTTAGCTCCTACAATGAGCAGTTCTTC.

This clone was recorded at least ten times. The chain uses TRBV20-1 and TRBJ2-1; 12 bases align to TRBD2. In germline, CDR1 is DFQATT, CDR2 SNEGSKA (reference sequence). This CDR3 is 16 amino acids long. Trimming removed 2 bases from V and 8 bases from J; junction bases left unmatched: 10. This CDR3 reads CSARPMTSGSSYEQFF. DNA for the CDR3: TGCAGTGCTAGACCGATGACTAGCGGGAGTTCCTATGAGCAGTTCTTC.

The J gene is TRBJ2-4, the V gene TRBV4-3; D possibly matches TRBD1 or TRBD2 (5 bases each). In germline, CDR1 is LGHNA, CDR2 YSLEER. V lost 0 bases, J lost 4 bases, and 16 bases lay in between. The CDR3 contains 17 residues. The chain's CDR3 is CASSQDLGDHRKNIQYF. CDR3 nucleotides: TGCGCCAGCAGCCAAGATCTGGGGGACCACCGTAAAAACATTCAGTACTTC.

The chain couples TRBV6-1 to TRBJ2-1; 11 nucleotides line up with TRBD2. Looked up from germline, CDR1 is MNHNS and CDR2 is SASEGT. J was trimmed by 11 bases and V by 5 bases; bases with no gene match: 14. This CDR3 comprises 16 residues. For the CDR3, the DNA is TGTGCCAGCAGTCCCCACGAAACTAGCGGGAGTGGCCAGCAGTTCTTC. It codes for CASSPHETSGSGQQFF.

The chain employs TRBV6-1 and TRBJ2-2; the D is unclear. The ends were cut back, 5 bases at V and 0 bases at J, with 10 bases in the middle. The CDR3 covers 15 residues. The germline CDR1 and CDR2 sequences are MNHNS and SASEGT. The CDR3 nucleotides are TGTGCCAGCAGTAGGGCGTTCGCGAACACCGGGGAGCTGTTTTTT. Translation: CASSRAFANTGELFF.

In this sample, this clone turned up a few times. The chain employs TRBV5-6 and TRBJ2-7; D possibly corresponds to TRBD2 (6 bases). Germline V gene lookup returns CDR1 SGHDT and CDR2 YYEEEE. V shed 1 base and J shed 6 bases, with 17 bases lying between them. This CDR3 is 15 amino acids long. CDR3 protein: CASSLSAGGKGEQYF. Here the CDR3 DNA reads TGTGCCAGCAGCTTGTCAGCGGGTGGTAAAGGCGAGCAGTACTTC.

Here the CDR3 DNA reads TGTGCCTCGGCCGGGGCCGCCCACGAGCAGTACTTC. It translates to CASAGAAHEQYF. The chain is built from TRBV27 and TRBJ2-7; D may be TRBD1 or TRBD2 (5 bases each). Germline CDR1 MNHEY, CDR2 SMNVEV (reference sequence). CDR3 length equals 12 residues. With 11 bases removed from V and 5 bases from J, the gap between germline ends came to 16 bases.

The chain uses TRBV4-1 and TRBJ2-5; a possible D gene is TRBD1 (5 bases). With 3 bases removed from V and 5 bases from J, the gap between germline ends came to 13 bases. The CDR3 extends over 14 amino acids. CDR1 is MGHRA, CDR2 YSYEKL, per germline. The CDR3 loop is CASSQYQGAETQYF. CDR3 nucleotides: TGCGCCAGCAGCCAGTACCAGGGTGCGGAGACCCAGTACTTC.

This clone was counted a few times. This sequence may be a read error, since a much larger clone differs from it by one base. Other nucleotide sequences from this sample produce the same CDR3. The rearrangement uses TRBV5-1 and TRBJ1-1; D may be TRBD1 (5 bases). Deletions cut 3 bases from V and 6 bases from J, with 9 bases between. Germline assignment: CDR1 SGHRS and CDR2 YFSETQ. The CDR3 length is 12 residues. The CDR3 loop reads CASSSGGAEAFF. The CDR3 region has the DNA TGCGCCAGCAGCTCCGGGGGGGCTGAAGCTTTCTTT.

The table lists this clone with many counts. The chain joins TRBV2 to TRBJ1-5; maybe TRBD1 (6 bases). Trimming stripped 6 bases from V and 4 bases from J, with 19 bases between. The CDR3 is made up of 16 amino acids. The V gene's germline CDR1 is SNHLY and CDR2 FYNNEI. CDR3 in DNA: TGTGCCAGCAGGAAGGGGGGTAATCTTGGAAATCAGCCCCAGCATTTT. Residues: CASRKGGNLGNQPQHF.

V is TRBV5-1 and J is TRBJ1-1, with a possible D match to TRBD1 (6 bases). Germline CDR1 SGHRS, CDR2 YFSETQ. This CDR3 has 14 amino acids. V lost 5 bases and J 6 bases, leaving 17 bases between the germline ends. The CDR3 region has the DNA TGCGCCAGCAGGCTACAGGGTGTGGGGGCTGAAGCTTTCTTT. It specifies CASRLQGVGAEAFF.

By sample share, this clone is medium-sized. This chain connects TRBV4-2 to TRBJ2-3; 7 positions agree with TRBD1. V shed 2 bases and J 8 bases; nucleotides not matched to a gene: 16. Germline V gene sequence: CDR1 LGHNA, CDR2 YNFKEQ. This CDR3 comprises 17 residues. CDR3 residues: CASSQSRTGPSTGTQYF. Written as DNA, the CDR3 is TGTGCCAGCAGCCAAAGCCGGACAGGCCCCTCAACCGGTACGCAGTATTTT.

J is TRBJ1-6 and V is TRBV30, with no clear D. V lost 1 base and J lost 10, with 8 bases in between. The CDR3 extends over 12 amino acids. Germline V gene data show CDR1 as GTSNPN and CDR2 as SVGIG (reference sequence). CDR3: CAWSEVKSPLHF. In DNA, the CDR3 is TGTGCCTGGAGTGAGGTAAAATCACCCCTCCACTTT.

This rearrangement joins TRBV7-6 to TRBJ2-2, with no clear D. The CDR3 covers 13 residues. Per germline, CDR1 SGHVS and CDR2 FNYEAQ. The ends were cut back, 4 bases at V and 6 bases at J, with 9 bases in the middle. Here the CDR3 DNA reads TGTGCCAGCAGCTCACTAAATTCCGGGGAGCTGTTTTTT. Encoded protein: CASSSLNSGELFF.

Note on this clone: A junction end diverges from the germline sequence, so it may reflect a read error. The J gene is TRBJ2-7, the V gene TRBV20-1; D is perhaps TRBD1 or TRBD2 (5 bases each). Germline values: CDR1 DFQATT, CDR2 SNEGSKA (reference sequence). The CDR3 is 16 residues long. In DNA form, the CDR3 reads TGCAGTGCTAGAGATCTTACTATCGGGGACGCCTACGAGCAATACTTC. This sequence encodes CSARDLTIGDAYEQYF.

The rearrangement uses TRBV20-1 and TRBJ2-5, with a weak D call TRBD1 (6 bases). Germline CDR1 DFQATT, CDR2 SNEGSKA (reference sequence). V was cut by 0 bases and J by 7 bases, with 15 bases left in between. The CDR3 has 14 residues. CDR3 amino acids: CSARDQSEGVTQYF. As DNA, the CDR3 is TGCAGTGCTAGAGATCAATCTGAGGGGGTGACCCAGTACTTC.

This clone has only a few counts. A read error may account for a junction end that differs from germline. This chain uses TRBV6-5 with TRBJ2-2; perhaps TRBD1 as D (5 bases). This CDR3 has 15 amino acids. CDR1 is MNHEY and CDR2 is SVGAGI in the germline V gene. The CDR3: CASSDSQGGTGELFF. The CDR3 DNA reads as TGTGCCAGCAGTGACTCGCAGGGTGGCACCGGGGAGCTGTTTTTT.

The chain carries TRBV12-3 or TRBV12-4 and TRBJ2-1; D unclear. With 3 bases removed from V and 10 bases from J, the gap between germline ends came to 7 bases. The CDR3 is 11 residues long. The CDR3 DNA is TGTGCCAGCAGTTTCCGGACCGAGCAGTTCTTC. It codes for CASSFRTEQFF.